This is a list of T cell receptor beta chains from one sample in a study of CD8+CD57+ T cells in acquired aplastic anemia. Using its own MiXCR run on the reads, TCRdb lists one record per CDR3 protein. The table records about 260,000 distinct CDR3 sequences, roughly 82% of them present only once. The sample comprised sorted CD4+, CD8+, or CD8+CD57+ T cells (not recorded which) from PBMCs. These receptors came from a human donor with aplastic anemia. Both conserved end residues are part of each CDR3. Fields, in order: J gene, V gene, CDR3 length, CDR3 protein.

TRBJ2-1,TRBV7-3,15,CASSSAGRGNNEQFF
TRBJ2-5,TRBV7-2,15,CASTHRGGAGETQYF
TRBJ2-7,TRBV2,11,CASSSSYEQYF
TRBJ2-1,TRBV7-9,15,CASSFDKSSKNEQFF
TRBJ2-5,TRBV7-8,16,CASSVPGGRDMENQYF
TRBJ1-1,TRBV5-5,15,CASSSDLSGNTEAFF
TRBJ2-1,TRBV7-3,14,CASSRQGLAGSLSF
TRBJ2-2,TRBV7-6,15,CASSITGGDTGELFF
TRBJ2-3,TRBV7-8,13,CASSLAEMDTQYF
TRBJ2-1,TRBV2,13,CASRGGGSHEQFF
TRBJ2-4,TRBV7-9,18,CASSLDLTGNTEKNIQYF
TRBJ1-1,TRBV7-3,15,CASTRQANADEHCFF
TRBJ2-3,TRBV7-9,16,CASSVGRAGGRDTQYF
TRBJ2-3,TRBV7-2,14,CASSPGGPAEAHSF
TRBJ2-1,TRBV7-9,14,CASSLGLAYRDQFF
TRBJ2-3,TRBV7-8,13,CASGVAGTHTQYF
TRBJ2-5,TRBV9,14,CASSGASGPWRGNF
TRBJ2-5,TRBV7-9,14,CATSRGLQGESKYF
TRBJ2-2,TRBV9,13,CASSLYRHGTVFF
TRBJ2-1,TRBV7-3,16,CASSHAGNTGEDEQFF
TRBJ1-5,TRBV9,15,CASGGGTARNQLQHF
TRBJ2-1,TRBV10-3,17,CASSVVSGGFSYNEQFF
TRBJ1-2,TRBV11-1,13,CASSLGLSHGYTF
TRBJ2-7,TRBV7-3,14,CASSQDPQFYEQYF
TRBJ2-7,TRBV10-3,12,CAIRDRGYEQYF
TRBJ2-5,TRBV7-8,15,CASSLAGACGAPQYF
TRBJ1-3,TRBV7-8,15,CASSVAGGSDKHIYF
TRBJ1-6,TRBV15,12,CATRSGNSPLHF
TRBJ2-1,TRBV11-2,17,CASSWTSGGTSYNEQLF
TRBJ2-3,TRBV7-9,13,CASREGPTDTQYF
TRBJ2-3,TRBV7-8,13,CASGLAGSATEQF
TRBJ2-3,TRBV11-2,13,CASSFQRRDTQYF
TRBJ1-1,TRBV7-2,15,CASSLELTGNYGAFF
TRBJ2-3,TRBV2,15,CASSAQGISTDTQYF
TRBJ1-2,TRBV7-3,16,CASSLDTGGLYYGYTF